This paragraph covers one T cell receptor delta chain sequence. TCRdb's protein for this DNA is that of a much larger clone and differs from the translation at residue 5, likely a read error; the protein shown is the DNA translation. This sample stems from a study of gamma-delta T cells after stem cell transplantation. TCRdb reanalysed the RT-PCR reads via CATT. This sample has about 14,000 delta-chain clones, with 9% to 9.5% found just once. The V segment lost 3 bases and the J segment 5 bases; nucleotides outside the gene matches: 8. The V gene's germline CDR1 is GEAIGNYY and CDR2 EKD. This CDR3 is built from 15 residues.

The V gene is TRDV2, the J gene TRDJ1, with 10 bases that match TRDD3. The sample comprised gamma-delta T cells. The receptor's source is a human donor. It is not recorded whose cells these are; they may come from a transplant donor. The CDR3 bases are TGTGCCTGTGACCTACTGGGGGATTCCGGAGATAAACTCATCTTT. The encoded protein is CACDLLGDSGDKLIF.